This TCR beta chain was identified during a study of identical twins. Comment on this clonotype: Its antigen is currently unknown.

Findings of the study overall: Zero-insertion results could be subject to partial confounding by invariant MAIT and iNKT cells.

Germline CDR1 is SGHNT and CDR2 is YYREEE (reference sequence). The V end lost 5 bases, the J end lost 7 bases, and 21 bases lay between the germline ends. The CDR3 is 15 residues long. Template switching created a universal primer site, and the cDNA included unique molecular identifiers. TCRdb passed the 5' RACE reads through MiXCR, listing each CDR3 protein once. The repertoire consists of about 240,000 distinct CDR3 sequences, with 12% occurring once and the leading ten covering under 4.5%. These data also featured in a second study, about yellow fever vaccine responses in identical twins.

The specimen sequenced was memory (CD45RO+) T cells sorted from blood. This chain links TRBV5-4 with TRBJ1-2, with D maybe TRBD1 (6 bases). The receptor was derived from a woman aged 18-29 years in good health. CDR3 amino acids: CASSSRTETLGGYTF. DNA for the CDR3: TGTGCCAGCAGTTCAAGGACAGAAACCCTCGGTGGCTACACCTTC.